This record looks at one T cell receptor beta chain sequence and its context. This specimen belongs to a study of blood T cell repertoires in COVID-19. Per the germline V gene, CDR1 is MDHEN and CDR2 is SYDVKM. The CDR3 consists of 16 residues. The J segment lost 6 bases and the V segment lost 4 bases, leaving 12 bases of the junction unmatched. Original data processing: Reference gene primer amplification gave nucleated cell count estimates. TCRdb's table, derived via immunoSEQ multiplex PCR, lists solely in-frame clones and lacks some. For V, J and clone size, that table is used; D and trimming come from the DNA. In the table there are fewer than 350,000 clones, more than 75% of which are singletons.

This chain uses TRBV28 with TRBJ1-5; 7 nucleotides match TRBD1. What was sequenced was PBMCs or T cells enriched from blood (not recorded which). The receptor comes from a woman in her forties with acute COVID-19. CDR3 bases: TGTGCCAGCAGTTCAGGAATCACAGGGGAAAGTCAGCCCCAGCATTTT. It translates to CASSSGITGESQPQHF.